This entry concerns a single T cell receptor (beta chain). The specificity of this receptor is unknown. The sample holds no much larger clone one base away, and base qualities are not on file. According to the study, the label for this sample's treatment or condition signals: nivolumab (PD-1 blockade) given before sampling. The DNeasy Blood and Tissue Kit was used to extract DNA from formalin-fixed paraffin-embedded specimens. This sample is part of a study of T cells in tumors and immune-related adverse events (dated by TCRdb to the early 2020s). The germline V gene (reference sequence) gives CDR1 as MNHEY and CDR2 as SMNVEV. V and J lose 5 bases and 0 bases, and a span of 8 bases separates them. The cysteine opens and the phenylalanine closes a CDR3 of 14 amino acids. Only CDR3 DNA remains: 42 bases, in frame from the first base. The TCR beta locus was amplified and sequenced using the immunoSEQ assay, from which bulk TCR Vbeta CDR3 data were obtained. The authors' pipeline ran thus. CDR3s were excluded if they were non-productive, were shorter than 7 amino acids, or did not start with C or end with F/W. Only specimens with at least 1000 reads were analysed, and clonotypes were defined at the amino acid level. To compute clonality, Pielou's evenness was subtracted from 1. To equalize library sizes, abundance-weighted random subsampling with replacement was performed and repeated 100 times so that 95% confidence intervals could be reported. Repertoire overlap was quantified with the Morisita overlap index, and the top 40 clones per specimen were checked for overlap with the irAE. TCRdb carries this immuneACCESS record with in-frame sequences only. Its versions omit some clonotypes, under half of them owing to an unresolved V gene in the studies checked, with the rest unexplained. V and J calls and clone size follow that table, whereas D and trimming were derived from the DNA. The sample table lists about 20,000 clones, over 80% of them with a count of one. Of the sample, 1.3% to 1.5% falls within the top ten clones.

The sample was lymph node tissue, taken from a patient treated with anti-PD-1 therapy. The sequence was collected from a female donor with metastatic renal cell carcinoma. The chain uses TRBV27 and TRBJ1-5; the D gene lacks a confident call. At the DNA level, the sequence is TGTGCCAGCAGTGTGACGTATAGCAATCAGCCCCAGCATTTT. This encodes CASSVTYSNQPQHF.